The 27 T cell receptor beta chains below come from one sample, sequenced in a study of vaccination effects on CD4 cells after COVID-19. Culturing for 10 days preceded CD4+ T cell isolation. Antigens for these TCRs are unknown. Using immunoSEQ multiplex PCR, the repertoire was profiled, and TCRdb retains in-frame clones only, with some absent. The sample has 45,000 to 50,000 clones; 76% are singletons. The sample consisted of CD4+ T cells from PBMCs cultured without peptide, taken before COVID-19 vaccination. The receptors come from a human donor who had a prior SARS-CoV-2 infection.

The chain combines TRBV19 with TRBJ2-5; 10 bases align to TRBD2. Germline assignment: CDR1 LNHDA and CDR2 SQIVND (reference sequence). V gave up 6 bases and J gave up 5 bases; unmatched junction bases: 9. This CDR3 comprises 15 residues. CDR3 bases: TGTGCCAGTAGAGAGCGGGGGGGCCCACGTGAGACCCAGTACTTC. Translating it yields CASRERGGPRETQYF.

CDR3 in amino acids: CASGTSGGHEQFF. CDR3 bases: TGCGCCAGCGGGACTAGCGGGGGGCATGAGCAGTTCTTC. The V call is TRBV5-1, the J call TRBJ2-1; the match to TRBD2 covers 15 bases. The CDR3 consists of 13 residues. With V trimmed by 7 bases and J by 8 bases, 1 base remained unmatched. Germline V gene lookup returns CDR1 SGHRS and CDR2 YFSETQ. The full variable domain, with the rest looked up from reference TRBV5-1 and TRBJ2-1, is KAGVTQTPRYLIKTRGQQVTLSCSPISGHRSVSWYQQTPGQGLQFLFEYFSETQRNKGNFPGRFSGRQFSNSRSEMNVSTLELGDSALYLCASGTSGGHEQFFGPGTRLTVL.

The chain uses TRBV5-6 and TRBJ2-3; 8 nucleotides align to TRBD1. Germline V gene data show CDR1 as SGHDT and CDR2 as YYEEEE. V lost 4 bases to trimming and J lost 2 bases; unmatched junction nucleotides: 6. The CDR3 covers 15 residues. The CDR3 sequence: CASSQPGGSTDTQYF. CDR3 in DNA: TGTGCCAGCAGCCAACCAGGGGGCTCCACAGATACGCAGTATTTT.

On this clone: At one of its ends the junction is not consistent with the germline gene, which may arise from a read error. The CDR3 spells CASSRTRNTGELFF. The CDR3 DNA follows: TGTGCTAGCAGCAGGACCAGGAACACCGGGGAGCTGTTTTTT. J is TRBJ2-2 and V is TRBV7-7; the D is unclear. This CDR3 contains 14 residues. Germline V gives CDR1 SSHAT, CDR2 FNYEAQ (reference sequence).

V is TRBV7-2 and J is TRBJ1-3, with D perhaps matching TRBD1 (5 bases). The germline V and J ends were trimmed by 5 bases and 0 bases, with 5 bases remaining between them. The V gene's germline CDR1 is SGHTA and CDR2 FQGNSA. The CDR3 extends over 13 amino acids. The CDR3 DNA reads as TGTGCCAGCAGCGACAGCTCTGGAAACACCATATATTTT. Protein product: CASSDSSGNTIYF.

CDR3 DNA: TGTGCCAGCAGCCATGCCTCAGGGGACCAGCCCCAGCATTTT. It yields the protein CASSHASGDQPQHF. The rearrangement links TRBV4-2 to TRBJ1-5; perhaps TRBD1 as D (6 bases). V lost 3 bases and J 7 bases, leaving 13 bases between the germline ends. CDR1 is LGHNA and CDR2 is YNFKEQ in the germline V gene. The CDR3 is 14 amino acids.

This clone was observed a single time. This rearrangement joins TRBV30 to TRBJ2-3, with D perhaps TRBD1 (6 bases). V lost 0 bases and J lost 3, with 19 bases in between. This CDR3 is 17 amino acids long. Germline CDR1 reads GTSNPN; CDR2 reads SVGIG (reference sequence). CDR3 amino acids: CAWSVRGSSRGTDTQYF. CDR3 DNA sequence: TGTGCCTGGAGTGTAAGAGGTTCAAGCAGGGGAACAGATACGCAGTATTTT.

This CDR3 is CASSLVRGLYEQYF. CDR3 coding DNA: TGTGCCAGCAGCTTAGTGCGCGGCCTCTACGAGCAGTACTTC. J is TRBJ2-7 and V is TRBV7-8; no definite D call. V lost 1 base and J 3 bases, leaving 10 bases between the germline ends. Germline V gene lookup returns CDR1 SGHVS and CDR2 FQNEAQ. CDR3 length equals 14 residues.

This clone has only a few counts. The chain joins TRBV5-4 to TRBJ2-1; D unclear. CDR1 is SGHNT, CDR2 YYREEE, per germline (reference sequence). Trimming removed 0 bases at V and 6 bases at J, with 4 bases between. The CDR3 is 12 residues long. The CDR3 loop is CASSLDGNEQFF. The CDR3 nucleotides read TGTGCCAGCAGCTTGGACGGCAATGAGCAGTTCTTC.

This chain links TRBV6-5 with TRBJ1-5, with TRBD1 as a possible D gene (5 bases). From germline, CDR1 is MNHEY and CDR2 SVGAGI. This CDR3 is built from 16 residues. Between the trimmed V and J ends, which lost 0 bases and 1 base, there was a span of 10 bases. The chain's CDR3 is CASSYSRVRSNQPQHF. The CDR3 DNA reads TGTGCCAGCAGTTACTCCAGGGTTCGGAGCAATCAGCCCCAGCATTTT.

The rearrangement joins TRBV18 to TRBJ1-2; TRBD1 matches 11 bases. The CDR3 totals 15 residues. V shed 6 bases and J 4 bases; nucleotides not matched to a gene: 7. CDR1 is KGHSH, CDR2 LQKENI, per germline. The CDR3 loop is CASSLRTGGVYGYTF. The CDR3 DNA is TGTGCCAGCTCTCTAAGGACAGGGGGCGTCTATGGCTACACCTTC.

As DNA, the CDR3 is TGCGCCAGCAGCTCTGGGACAGGGGGATCACCCCTCCACTTT. Protein sequence: CASSSGTGGSPLHF. The rearrangement uses TRBV5-1 and TRBJ1-6; TRBD1 aligns across 11 bases. The V gene end was trimmed by 3 bases and the J gene end by 10 bases; junction bases not matched to a gene: 3. The CDR3 is made up of 14 amino acids. The germline CDR1 and CDR2 sequences are SGHRS and YFSETQ.

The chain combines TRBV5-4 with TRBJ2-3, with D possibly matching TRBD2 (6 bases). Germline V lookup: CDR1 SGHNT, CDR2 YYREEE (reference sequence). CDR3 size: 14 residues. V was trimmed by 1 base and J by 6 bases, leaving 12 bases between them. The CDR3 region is CASSLTSSIDTQYF. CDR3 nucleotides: TGTGCCAGCAGCTTGACTAGCTCTATCGATACGCAGTATTTT.

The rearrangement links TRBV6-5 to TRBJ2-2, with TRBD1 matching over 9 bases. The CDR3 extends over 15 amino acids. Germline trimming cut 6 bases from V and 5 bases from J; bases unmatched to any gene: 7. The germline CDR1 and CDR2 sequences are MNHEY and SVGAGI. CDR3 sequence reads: CASRDAGTGTGELFF. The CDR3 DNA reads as TGTGCCAGCAGAGATGCCGGGACAGGGACCGGGGAGCTGTTTTTT.

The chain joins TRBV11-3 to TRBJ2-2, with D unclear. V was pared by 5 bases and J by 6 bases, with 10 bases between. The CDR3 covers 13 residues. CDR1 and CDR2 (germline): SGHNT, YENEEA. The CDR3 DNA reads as TGTGCCAGCAGCATAAGGGATCCCGGGGAGCTGTTTTTT. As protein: CASSIRDPGELFF.

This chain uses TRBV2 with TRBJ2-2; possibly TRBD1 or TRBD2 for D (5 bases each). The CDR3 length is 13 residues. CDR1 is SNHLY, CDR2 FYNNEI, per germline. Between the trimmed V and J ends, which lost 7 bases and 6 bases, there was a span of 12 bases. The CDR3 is CASTRGEAGELFF. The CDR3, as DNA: TGTGCCAGCACTCGGGGCGAGGCCGGGGAGCTGTTTTTT.

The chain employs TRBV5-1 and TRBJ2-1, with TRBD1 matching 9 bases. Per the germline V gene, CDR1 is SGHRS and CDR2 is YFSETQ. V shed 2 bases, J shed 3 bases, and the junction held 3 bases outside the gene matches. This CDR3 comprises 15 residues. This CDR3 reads CASSFTGQGYNEQFF. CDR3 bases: TGCGCCAGCAGCTTCACGGGACAGGGCTACAATGAGCAGTTCTTC.

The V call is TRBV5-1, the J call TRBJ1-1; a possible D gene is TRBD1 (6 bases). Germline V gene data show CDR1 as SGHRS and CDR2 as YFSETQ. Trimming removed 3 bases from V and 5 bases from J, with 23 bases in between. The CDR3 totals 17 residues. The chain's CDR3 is CASSSGGGGGGRTEAFF. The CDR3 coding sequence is TGCGCCAGCAGCTCGGGGGGCGGCGGTGGGGGCAGGACTGAAGCTTTCTTT.

CDR3 residues: CASSGQRGDIQYF. CDR3 in DNA: TGTGCCAGCAGCGGCCAGAGGGGCGACATTCAGTACTTC. The chain has TRBV7-2 and TRBJ2-4; the D call may be TRBD1 or TRBD2 (5 bases each). Germline V lookup: CDR1 SGHTA, CDR2 FQGNSA. The V and J ends lost 5 bases and 8 bases respectively, with 13 bases between them. The CDR3 has 13 residues.

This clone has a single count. The CDR3: CANSGTGDSPLHF. In DNA form, the CDR3 reads TGTGCCAACTCCGGGACAGGGGATTCACCCCTCCACTTT. This sequence joins TRBV6-6 and TRBJ1-6; 10 nucleotides line up with TRBD1. CDR3 length: 13 residues. The V gene end was trimmed by 10 bases and the J gene end by 8 bases; junction bases not matched to a gene: 5. Germline CDR1 MNHNY, CDR2 SVGAGI (reference sequence).

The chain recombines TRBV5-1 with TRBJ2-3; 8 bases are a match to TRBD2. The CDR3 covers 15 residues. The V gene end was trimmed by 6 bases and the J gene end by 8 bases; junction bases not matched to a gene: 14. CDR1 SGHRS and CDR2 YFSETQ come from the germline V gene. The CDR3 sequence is CASTPATAGVGTQYF. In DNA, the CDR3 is TGCGCCAGCACCCCGGCTACAGCGGGGGTAGGTACGCAGTATTTT.

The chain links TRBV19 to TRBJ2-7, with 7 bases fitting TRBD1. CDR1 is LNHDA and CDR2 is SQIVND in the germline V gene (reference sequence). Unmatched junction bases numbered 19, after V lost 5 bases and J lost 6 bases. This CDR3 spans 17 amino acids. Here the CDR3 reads CASSAPRQGPQPGEQYF. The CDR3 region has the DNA TGTGCCAGTAGTGCCCCCCGACAGGGCCCACAGCCGGGCGAGCAGTACTTC.

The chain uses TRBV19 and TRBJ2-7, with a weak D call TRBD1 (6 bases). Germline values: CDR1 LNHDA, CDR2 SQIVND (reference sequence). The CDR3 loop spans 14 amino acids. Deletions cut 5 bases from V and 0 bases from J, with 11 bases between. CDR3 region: CASSWGHSSYEQYF. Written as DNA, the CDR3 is TGTGCCAGTAGTTGGGGACACAGCTCCTACGAGCAGTACTTC.

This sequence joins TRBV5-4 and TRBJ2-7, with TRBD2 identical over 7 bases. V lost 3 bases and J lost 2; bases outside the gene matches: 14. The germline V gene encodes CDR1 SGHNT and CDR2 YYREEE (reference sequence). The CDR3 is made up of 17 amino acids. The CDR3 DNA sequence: TGTGCCAGCAGCTGGGAGGGTTGGCGGGAGTCAACCTACGAGCAGTACTTC. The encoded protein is CASSWEGWRESTYEQYF.

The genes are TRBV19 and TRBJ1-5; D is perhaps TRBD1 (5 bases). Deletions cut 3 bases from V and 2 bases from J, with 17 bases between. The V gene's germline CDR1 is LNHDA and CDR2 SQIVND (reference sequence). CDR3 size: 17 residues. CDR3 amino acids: CASSMARGVGRNQPQHF. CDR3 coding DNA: TGTGCCAGTAGTATGGCCCGGGGGGTGGGGCGCAATCAGCCCCAGCATTTT.

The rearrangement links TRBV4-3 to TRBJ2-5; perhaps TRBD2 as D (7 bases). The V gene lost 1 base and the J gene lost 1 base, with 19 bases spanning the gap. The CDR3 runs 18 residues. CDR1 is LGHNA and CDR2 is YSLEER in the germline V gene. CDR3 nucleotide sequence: TGCGCCAGCAGCCAAGGAACCGCACAGGGAGGGTCCCAAGAGACCCAGTACTTC. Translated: CASSQGTAQGGSQETQYF.

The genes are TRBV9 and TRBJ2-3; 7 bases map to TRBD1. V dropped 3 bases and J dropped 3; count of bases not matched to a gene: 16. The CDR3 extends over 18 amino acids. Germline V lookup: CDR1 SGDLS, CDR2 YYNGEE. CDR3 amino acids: CASSATPETGLETDTQYF. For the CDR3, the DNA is TGTGCCAGCAGCGCAACCCCTGAGACAGGGTTAGAAACAGATACGCAGTATTTT.